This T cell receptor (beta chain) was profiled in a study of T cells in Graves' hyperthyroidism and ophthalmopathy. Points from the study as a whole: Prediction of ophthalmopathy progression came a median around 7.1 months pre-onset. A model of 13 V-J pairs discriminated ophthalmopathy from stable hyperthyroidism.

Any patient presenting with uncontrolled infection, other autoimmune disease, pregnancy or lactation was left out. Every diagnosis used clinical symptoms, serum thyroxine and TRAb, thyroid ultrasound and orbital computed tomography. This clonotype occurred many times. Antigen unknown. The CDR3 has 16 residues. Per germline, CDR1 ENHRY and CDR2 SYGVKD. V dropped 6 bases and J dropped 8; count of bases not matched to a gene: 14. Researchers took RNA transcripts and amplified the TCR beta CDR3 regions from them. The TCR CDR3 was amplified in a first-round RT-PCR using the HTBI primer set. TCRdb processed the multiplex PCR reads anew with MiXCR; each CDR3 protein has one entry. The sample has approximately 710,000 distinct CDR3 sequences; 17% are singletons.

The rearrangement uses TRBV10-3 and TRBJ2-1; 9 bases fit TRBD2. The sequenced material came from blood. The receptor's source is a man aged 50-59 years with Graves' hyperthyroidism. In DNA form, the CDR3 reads TGTGCCATCAGGGGGGGGCTAGCGGGATCGTACGATGAGCAGTTCTTC. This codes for CAIRGGLAGSYDEQFF.